This T cell receptor (beta chain) was obtained from a study of T cell repertoires and HLA-DP antigens. A few counts support this clone. Its antigen is unidentified. Germline V gives CDR1 SGHVS, CDR2 FNYEAQ. Trimming cost V 9 bases and J 3 bases; bases outside gene matches: 4. This CDR3 spans 13 amino acids. Each pre-culture CD4+ sample aimed for roughly 210,000 T cell genomes at deep resolution. Here immunoSEQ multiplex PCR was the method, and the copy in TCRdb shows in-frame clones only, minus some. The sample holds about 89,000 clones, about 89% seen once. This clonotype was obtained from a man in his fifties or sixties in good health and CMV-seronegative. The sequenced material came from CD4+ T cells from PBMCs. This rearrangement joins TRBV7-6 to TRBJ2-7; 11 bases match TRBD2. The CDR3 loop is CASATSGVYEQYF. Here the CDR3 DNA reads TGTGCCAGTGCGACTAGCGGGGTCTACGAGCAGTACTTC.